This T cell receptor beta chain was profiled in a study of T cells and Merkel cell carcinoma outcomes. The CDR3 runs to 17 residues. V dropped 4 bases and J dropped 4; count of bases not matched to a gene: 5. Germline loops: CDR1 SGHRS, CDR2 YFSETQ. Study findings and constraints: Merkel cell carcinoma outcomes were reportedly predicted by repertoire and T-cell density.

To note about this clone: The antigen remains undetermined.

Using immunoSEQ multiplex PCR, the repertoire was profiled, and TCRdb retains in-frame clones only, with some absent. Of 5,000 to 8,000 clones in the sample, roughly 88% are singletons; the top ten hold 2.8%. This clonotype was obtained from a human donor with Merkel cell carcinoma. The chain employs TRBV5-1 and TRBJ2-1; 16 nucleotides align to TRBD2. The sample taken for sequencing was tumor tissue from Merkel cell carcinoma. CDR3: CASSVGTSGGAYNEQFF. DNA for the CDR3: TGCGCCAGCAGCGTGGGGACTAGCGGGGGGGCATACAATGAGCAGTTCTTC.